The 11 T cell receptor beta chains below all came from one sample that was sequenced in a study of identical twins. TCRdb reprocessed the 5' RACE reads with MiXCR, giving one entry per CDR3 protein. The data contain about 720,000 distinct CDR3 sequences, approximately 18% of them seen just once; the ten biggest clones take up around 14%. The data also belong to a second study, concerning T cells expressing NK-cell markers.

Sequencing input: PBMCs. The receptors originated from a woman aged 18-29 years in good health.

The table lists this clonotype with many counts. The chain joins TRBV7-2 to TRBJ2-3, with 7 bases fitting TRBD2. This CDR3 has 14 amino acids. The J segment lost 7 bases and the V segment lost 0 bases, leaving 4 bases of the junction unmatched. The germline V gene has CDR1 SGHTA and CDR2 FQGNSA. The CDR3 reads CASSLAGRGHTQYF. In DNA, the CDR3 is TGTGCCAGCAGCTTAGCGGGGAGGGGCCATACGCAGTATTTT.

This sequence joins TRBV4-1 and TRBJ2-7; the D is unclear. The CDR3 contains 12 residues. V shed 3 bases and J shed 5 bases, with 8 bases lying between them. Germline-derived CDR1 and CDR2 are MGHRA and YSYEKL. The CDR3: CASSHLGNEQYF. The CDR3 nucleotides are TGCGCCAGCAGCCATTTGGGGAACGAGCAGTACTTC.

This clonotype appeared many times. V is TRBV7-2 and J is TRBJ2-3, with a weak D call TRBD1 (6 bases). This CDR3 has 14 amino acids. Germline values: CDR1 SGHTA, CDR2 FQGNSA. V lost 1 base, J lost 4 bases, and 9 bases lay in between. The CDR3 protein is CASSLDRAADTQYF. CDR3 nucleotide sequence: TGTGCCAGCAGCTTAGACAGGGCCGCAGATACGCAGTATTTT.

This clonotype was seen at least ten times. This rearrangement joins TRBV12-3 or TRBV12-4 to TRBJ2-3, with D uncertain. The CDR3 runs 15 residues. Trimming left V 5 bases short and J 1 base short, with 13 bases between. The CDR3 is CASSPRLGGTDTQYF. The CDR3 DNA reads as TGTGCCAGCAGTCCAAGGTTGGGCGGCACAGATACGCAGTATTTT.

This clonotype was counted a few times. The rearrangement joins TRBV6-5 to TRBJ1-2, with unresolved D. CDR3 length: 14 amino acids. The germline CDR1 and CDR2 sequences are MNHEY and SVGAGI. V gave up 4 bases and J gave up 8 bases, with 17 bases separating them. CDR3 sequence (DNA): TGTGCCAGCAGTTCGCCAAGGTGGCGGCTCGGCTACACCTTC. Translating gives CASSSPRWRLGYTF.

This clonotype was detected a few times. CDR3 in DNA: TGCGCCAGCAGCGTGGGGAGCGGATTTCATCAGTACTTC. Protein: CASSVGSGFHQYF. This sequence joins TRBV5-1 and TRBJ2-4, with a possible D match to TRBD2 (5 bases). Germline values: CDR1 SGHRS, CDR2 YFSETQ. Trimming removed 4 bases at V and 12 bases at J, with 17 bases between. CDR3 size: 13 residues. Looking up the rest from reference TRBV5-1 and TRBJ2-4 gives the full variable domain: KAGVTQTPRYLIKTRGQQVTLSCSPISGHRSVSWYQQTPGQGLQFLFEYFSETQRNKGNFPGRFSGRQFSNSRSEMNVSTLELGDSALYLCASSVGSGFHQYFGAGTRLSVL.

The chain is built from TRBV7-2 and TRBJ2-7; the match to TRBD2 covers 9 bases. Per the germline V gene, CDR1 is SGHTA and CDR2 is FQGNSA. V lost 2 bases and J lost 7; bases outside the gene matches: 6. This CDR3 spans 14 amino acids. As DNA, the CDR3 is TGTGCCAGCAGCTTATCGCGAGCGGGGGGAGAGCAGTACTTC. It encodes CASSLSRAGGEQYF.

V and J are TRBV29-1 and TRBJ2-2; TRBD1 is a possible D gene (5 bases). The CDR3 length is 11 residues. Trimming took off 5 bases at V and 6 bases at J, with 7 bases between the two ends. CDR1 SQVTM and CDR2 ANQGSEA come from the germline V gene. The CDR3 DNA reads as TGCAGCGTTATAGGGGCCGGGGAGCTGTTTTTT. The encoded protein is CSVIGAGELFF.

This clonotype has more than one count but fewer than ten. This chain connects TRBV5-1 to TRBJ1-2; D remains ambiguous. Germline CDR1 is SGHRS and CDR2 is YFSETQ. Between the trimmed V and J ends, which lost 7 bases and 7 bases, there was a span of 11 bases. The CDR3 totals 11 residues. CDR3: CASRGRTGYTF. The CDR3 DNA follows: TGCGCCAGCCGAGGGAGGACTGGCTACACCTTC.

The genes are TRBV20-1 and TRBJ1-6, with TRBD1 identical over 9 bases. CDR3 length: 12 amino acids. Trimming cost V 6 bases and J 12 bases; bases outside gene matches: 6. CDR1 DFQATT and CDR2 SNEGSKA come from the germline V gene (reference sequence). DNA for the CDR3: TGCAGTGCGGCGGGACAGGGAATACCCCTCCACTTT. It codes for CSAAGQGIPLHF.

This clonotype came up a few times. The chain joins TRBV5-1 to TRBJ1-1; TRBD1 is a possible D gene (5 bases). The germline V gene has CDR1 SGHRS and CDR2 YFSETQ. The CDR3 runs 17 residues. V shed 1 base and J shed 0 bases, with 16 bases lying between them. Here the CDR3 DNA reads TGCGCCAGCAGCTTGCAAAGTGGGGGATCAATGAACACTGAAGCTTTCTTT. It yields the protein CASSLQSGGSMNTEAFF.